The 7 T cell receptor beta chains below come from one sample, sequenced in a study of CD8+CD57+ T cells in acquired aplastic anemia. Using genomic DNA as the template, TCR beta VDJ and CDR3 profiling was carried out. TCRdb ran MiXCR on the reads and lists one entry per CDR3 protein. The top ten clones hold 7.8% of a sample with roughly 240,000 distinct CDR3 sequences, more than 40% of them seen once. Patients chosen for sequencing had CD8+CD57+ cells that had expanded, as shown by flow cytometry. The sample comprised sorted CD4+, CD8+, or CD8+CD57+ T cells (not recorded which) from PBMCs. The receptors stem from a human donor with aplastic anemia.

V gene TRBV20-1 combines with J gene TRBJ2-7; D gene unclear. CDR1 and CDR2 (germline): DFQATT, SNEGSKA (reference sequence). The CDR3 covers 8 residues. V dropped 5 bases and J dropped 7 bases, with 3 bases sitting between them. CDR3 in DNA: TGCAGTGCTCGGGAGCAGTACTTC. This sequence encodes CSAREQYF.

Ten or more counts support this clonotype. This chain uses TRBV29-1 with TRBJ2-3; possibly TRBD2 for D (6 bases). Trimming stripped 2 bases from V and 1 base from J, with 16 bases between. The CDR3 runs to 16 residues. The germline V gene encodes CDR1 SQVTM and CDR2 ANQGSEA. The CDR3 protein is CSVEFSARGRTDTQYF. The CDR3 DNA is TGCAGCGTTGAATTTTCAGCGCGGGGACGCACAGATACGCAGTATTTT.

This chain connects TRBV15 to TRBJ2-3; weak D call: TRBD1 (6 bases). The CDR3 totals 16 residues. The V end was cut by 3 bases, the J end by 5 bases, with 18 bases between. Germline V lookup: CDR1 LNHNV, CDR2 YYDKDF (reference sequence). CDR3 in DNA: TGTGCCACCAGCAGGGACTTGGGGGCTTGGATAGATACGCAGTATTTT. Residues: CATSRDLGAWIDTQYF.

The chain uses TRBV6-6 and TRBJ2-7; D possibly corresponds to TRBD1 (5 bases). The V gene's germline CDR1 is MNHNY and CDR2 SVGAGI (reference sequence). V lost 2 bases and J lost 2, with 7 bases in between. CDR3 length equals 13 residues. This CDR3 reads CASSYDRAYEQYF. As DNA, the CDR3 is TGTGCCAGCAGTTACGACAGAGCCTACGAGCAGTACTTC.

This clonotype was seen many times. The chain employs TRBV6-1 and TRBJ2-3, with D maybe TRBD1 (6 bases). This CDR3 is 14 amino acids long. CDR1 MNHNS and CDR2 SASEGT come from the germline V gene. Trimming shortened V by 7 bases and J by 4 bases, and 15 bases separated the two germline ends. The CDR3 protein is CASTQGKEADTQYF. CDR3 nucleotides: TGTGCCAGCACTCAGGGGAAAGAAGCAGATACGCAGTATTTT.

This clonotype was picked up a small number of times. Sequence at one end of the junction differs from germline and may be a read error. The genes are TRBV24-1 and TRBJ1-2, with TRBD1 matching 9 bases. The germline V gene has CDR1 KGHDR and CDR2 SFDVKD. This CDR3 region has 15 residues. DNA for the CDR3: TGTGCCACCACTGATAGGGGACAGGGAGTCTATGGCTACACCTTC. Translation: CATTDRGQGVYGYTF.

This clonotype has a count of ten or more. The chain joins TRBV6-6 to TRBJ1-6, with 7 bases fitting TRBD1. Germline CDR1 and CDR2: MNHNY and SVGAGI (reference sequence). V was pared by 6 bases and J by 12 bases, with 20 bases of the junction left unmatched. The CDR3 sequence is 17 residues long. This CDR3 is CASRWGTARAGSGPLHF. In nucleotides, the CDR3 is TGTGCCAGCAGGTGGGGGACAGCTAGGGCCGGTTCGGGACCCCTCCACTTT.